The rows below give T cell receptor beta chains drawn from one sample of a study of CD8 T cells in Susac syndrome. TCRdb analysed the immunoSEQ multiplex PCR reads with MiXCR anew, one entry per CDR3 protein. The sample carries fewer than 95,000 distinct CDR3 sequences, about 95% recorded once. The sample consisted of CD8+ T cells from PBMCs. The receptors here all came from a human donor with Susac syndrome. CDR3s include the opening cysteine and the closing phenylalanine or tryptophan. D genes are given only for firm matches. Some rows mark clone size as missing; the rest say once, few, many or name a class of expanded clone.

j_call: TRBJ2-3
clone_size: NA
d_call: NA
v_call: TRBV7-8
cdr3_aa: CASTTLRGADTQYF
cdr3_nt: TGTGCCAGCACCACATTACGGGGTGCAGATACGCAGTATTTT

j_call: TRBJ1-2
clone_size: NA
d_call: NA
v_call: TRBV15
cdr3_aa: CATSRDPHPTATRGGYTF
cdr3_nt: TGTGCCACCAGCAGAGATCCTCACCCGACTGCGACTCGGGGTGGCTACACCTTC

j_call: TRBJ2-1
clone_size: NA
d_call: NA
v_call: TRBV9
cdr3_aa: CASSVPSLEQFF
cdr3_nt: TGTGCCAGCAGCGTTCCAAGCCTTGAGCAGTTCTTC

j_call: TRBJ1-6
clone_size: NA
d_call: NA
v_call: TRBV12-3/TRBV12-4
cdr3_aa: CASGLSSSPLHF
cdr3_nt: TGTGCCAGTGGACTTTCGAGTTCACCCCTCCACTTT

j_call: TRBJ1-1
clone_size: NA
d_call: NA
v_call: TRBV12-3/TRBV12-4
cdr3_aa: CASSFGGPTEAFF
cdr3_nt: TGTGCCAGCAGTTTCGGGGGGCCCACTGAAGCTTTCTTT

j_call: TRBJ2-5
clone_size: NA
d_call: NA
v_call: TRBV3-1
cdr3_aa: CASSRWTVETQYF
cdr3_nt: TGTGCCAGCAGCCGCTGGACGGTGGAGACCCAGTACTTC

j_call: TRBJ2-5
clone_size: NA
d_call: NA
v_call: TRBV29-1
cdr3_aa: CSGVKETQYF
cdr3_nt: TGCAGCGGGGTGAAGGAGACCCAGTACTTC

j_call: TRBJ2-1
clone_size: NA
d_call: TRBD1
v_call: TRBV30
cdr3_aa: CAWSVQGQGGFHEQFF
cdr3_nt: TGTGCCTGGAGTGTACAGGGACAGGGGGGCTTCCACGAGCAGTTCTTC

j_call: TRBJ2-5
clone_size: NA
d_call: NA
v_call: TRBV9
cdr3_aa: CASSVGTYQETQYF
cdr3_nt: TGTGCCAGCAGCGTGGGGACATATCAAGAGACCCAGTACTTC

j_call: TRBJ2-5
clone_size: NA
d_call: NA
v_call: TRBV9
cdr3_aa: CASSVVGGAGETQYF
cdr3_nt: TGTGCCAGCAGCGTAGTGGGTGGGGCAGGGGAGACCCAGTACTTC

j_call: TRBJ1-1
clone_size: NA
d_call: NA
v_call: TRBV29-1
cdr3_aa: CSVELNTGSEAFF
cdr3_nt: TGCAGCGTTGAACTCAATACCGGGTCTGAAGCTTTCTTT

j_call: TRBJ2-3
clone_size: NA
d_call: TRBD2
v_call: TRBV13
cdr3_aa: CASSTSEITDTQYF
cdr3_nt: TGTGCCAGCAGCACTAGCGAGATCACAGATACGCAGTATTTT

j_call: TRBJ2-1
clone_size: NA
d_call: TRBD2
v_call: TRBV30
cdr3_aa: CAWARGLAVYNEQFF
cdr3_nt: TGTGCCTGGGCCCGGGGACTAGCGGTATACAATGAGCAGTTCTTC

j_call: TRBJ2-1
clone_size: NA
d_call: TRBD1
v_call: TRBV12-3/TRBV12-4
cdr3_aa: CASSGISAQGVFDIDEQFF
cdr3_nt: TGTGCCAGCAGTGGAATCTCGGCACAGGGGGTTTTTGATATCGATGAGCAGTTCTTC

j_call: TRBJ2-6
clone_size: once
d_call: NA
v_call: TRBV20-1
cdr3_aa: CSAGALFHSGANVLTF
cdr3_nt: TGCAGTGCGGGAGCTCTGTTCCACTCTGGGGCCAACGTCCTGACTTTC